The source of this T cell receptor (beta chain) is a study of neurological immune-mediated disorders. Findings and caveats of the study: HTLV-1-associated myelopathy showed the most TCR clonal expansion; multiple sclerosis the least, below healthy controls. Expanded clones shared no identical CDR3 amino acid sequences across subjects, which suggested private TCR-beta repertoires in all groups.

A word on this clonotype: Antigen: not known.

cDNA was made by 5'RACE with 10-nucleotide random UMIs. Using its own MiXCR run on the 5' RACE reads, TCRdb lists one record per CDR3 protein. There are about 14,000 distinct CDR3 sequences in the sample; approximately 13% occur only once, and roughly two fifths lies in the top ten. The sorted libraries were made from around 980,000 CD4+ or CD8+ T cells. The CDR3 is 13 amino acids. Looked up from germline, CDR1 is SNHLY and CDR2 is FYNNEI. Trimming removed 8 bases at V and 5 bases at J, with 15 bases between. This clonotype was obtained from a female donor with HTLV-1-associated myelopathy (HAM/TSP). The chain recombines TRBV2 with TRBJ2-5, with D uncertain. Sequenced material: CD8+ T cells from blood. CDR3 sequence (DNA): TGTGCCAGCGAATTTACAGTGGAGGAGACCCAGTACTTC. This translates into CASEFTVEETQYF.